This TCR beta chain emerged from a study of CD8+ T cells in alopecia areata. Whole-study results and caveats: Scalp and blood samples kept many expanded lesional clones throughout tofacitinib. The study found higher clonality in lesional than normal scalp, especially in alopecia totalis/universalis. In scalp, tofacitinib significantly decreased clonality and expanded CD8+ clones among the top 100.

Sequencing templates came from extracted RNA that was reverse transcribed into cDNA. Clones were sequenced by immunoSEQ multiplex PCR, and TCRdb holds only the in-frame ones, with some missing. The sample carries approximately 210,000 clones, 45% to 75% recorded once. Treatment specified: oral pan-JAK inhibitor, 5-10 mg twice daily. With regard to this clone: The target antigen is unknown.

The sequencing here drew on CD4+ T cells sorted from blood, taken at week 4, from a patient treated with tofacitinib. The clonotype originates from a human donor with alopecia areata.

The CDR3 nucleotides are TGCGCCAGCAGCTTGTTGTCACTAGCGGTCGAGCAGTACTTC. Its protein product is CASSLLSLAVEQYF. The V call is TRBV5-1, the J call TRBJ2-7, with 8 nucleotides matching TRBD2. The CDR3 covers 14 residues. V trimming: 1 base; J trimming: 6 bases; junction bases outside the gene matches: 6. Germline V gene data show CDR1 as SGHRS and CDR2 as YFSETQ.